This TCR beta chain appears in the sequencing data of a study of cytomegalovirus exposure and HLA in healthy donors. Study outcomes and limitations: Through in vitro validation, a few CMV-associated chains were shown to be specific for CMV antigens.

PCR primers comprised 60 Vbeta and 13 Jbeta primers. The data were produced by immunoSEQ multiplex PCR, yet TCRdb's version contains in-frame clones alone and is incomplete. This sample has more than 150,000 clones, with 84% found just once. As for this clone: The antigen is undetermined.

This CDR3 is built from 12 residues. The V end lost 1 base, the J end lost 9 bases, and 11 bases lay between the germline ends. From germline, CDR1 is SGHDT and CDR2 YYEEEE. The sequenced sample consisted of PBMCs. This chain links TRBV5-6 with TRBJ2-7; possibly TRBD2 for D (5 bases). The sequence was obtained from a boy between 10 and 17 years old in good health and CMV-seronegative. This chain's CDR3 is CASSLTSRGQYF. The CDR3 nucleotides read TGTGCCAGCAGCTTGACCAGCCGGGGGCAGTACTTC.